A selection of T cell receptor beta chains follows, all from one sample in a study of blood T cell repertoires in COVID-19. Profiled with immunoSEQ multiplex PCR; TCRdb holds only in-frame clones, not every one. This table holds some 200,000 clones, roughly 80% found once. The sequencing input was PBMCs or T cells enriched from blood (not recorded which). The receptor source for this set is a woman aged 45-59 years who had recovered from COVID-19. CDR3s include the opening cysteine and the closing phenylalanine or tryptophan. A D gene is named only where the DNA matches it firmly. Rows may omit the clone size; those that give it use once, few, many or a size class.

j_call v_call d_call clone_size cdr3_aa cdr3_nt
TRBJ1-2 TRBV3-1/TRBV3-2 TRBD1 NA CASSRSGTEYGYTF TGTGCCAGCAGCCGATCGGGGACAGAGTATGGCTACACCTTC
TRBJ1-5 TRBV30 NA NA CAWGLQGAIPQHF TGTGCCTGGGGGCTCCAGGGCGCGATCCCCCAGCATTTT
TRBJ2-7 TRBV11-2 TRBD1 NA CASSLVGGSGRYYEQYF TGTGCCAGCAGCTTAGTAGGGGGCAGCGGTCGTTACTACGAGCAGTACTTC
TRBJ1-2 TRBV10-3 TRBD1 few CAIRTGAIANYGYTF TGTGCCATCAGGACAGGGGCCATAGCTAACTATGGCTACACCTTC
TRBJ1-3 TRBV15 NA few CATSRDNSGVGNTIYF TGTGCCACCAGCAGAGATAATTCGGGGGTTGGAAACACCATATATTTT
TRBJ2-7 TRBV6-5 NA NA CCPRPRHLTYEQYF TGCTGCCCTAGGCCAAGGCACCTCACCTACGAGCAGTACTTC
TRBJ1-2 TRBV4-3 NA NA CASSQEVLNYGYTF TGCGCCAGCAGCCAAGAAGTACTGAACTATGGCTACACCTTC
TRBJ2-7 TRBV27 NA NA CASRRKYGTYEQYF TGTGCCAGCAGGCGAAAATACGGTACCTACGAGCAGTACTTC
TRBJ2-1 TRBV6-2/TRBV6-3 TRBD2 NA CASSYGSGSNHNEQFF TGTGCCAGCAGTTACGGGAGCGGGAGTAATCACAATGAGCAGTTCTTC
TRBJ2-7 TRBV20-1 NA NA CSASSYEQYF TGCAGTGCCAGCTCCTACGAGCAGTACTTC
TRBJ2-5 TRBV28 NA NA CASSLPTGLEDQYF TGTGCCAGCAGTTTACCCACAGGGTTGGAAGACCAGTACTTC
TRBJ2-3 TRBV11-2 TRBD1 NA CASSPTQGSRTDTQYF TGTGCCAGCAGCCCCACACAGGGGAGCCGCACAGATACGCAGTATTTT
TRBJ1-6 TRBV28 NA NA CASRLDRSYYNSPLHF TGTGCCAGCAGGTTAGATAGGAGTTACTATAATTCACCCCTCCACTTT
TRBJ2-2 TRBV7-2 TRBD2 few CASRLAGVSTGELFF TGTGCCAGCAGGTTAGCGGGAGTGAGCACCGGGGAGCTGTTTTTT
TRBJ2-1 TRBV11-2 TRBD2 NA CASSQREGLGLLNYNEQFF TGTGCCAGCAGTCAGCGGGAGGGCCTGGGCCTATTGAACTACAATGAGCAGTTCTTC
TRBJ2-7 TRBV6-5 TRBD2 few CASRPGTSSSYEQYF TGTGCCAGCAGGCCCGGGACTAGCTCATCCTACGAGCAGTACTTC
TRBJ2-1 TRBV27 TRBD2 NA CASSLSTVGGINYYNEQFF TGTGCCAGCAGTTTGAGTACGGTGGGAGGGATCAATTACTACAATGAGCAGTTCTTC
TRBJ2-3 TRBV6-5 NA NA CASKTSLDTQYF TGTGCCAGCAAAACTAGCCTAGATACGCAGTATTTT
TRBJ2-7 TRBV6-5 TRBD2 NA CASSSRLAKVYEQYF TGTGCCAGCAGTTCTAGACTAGCCAAAGTCTACGAGCAGTACTTC
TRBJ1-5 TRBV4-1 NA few CASSQANMGLSNQPQHF TGCGCCAGCAGCCAAGCGAATATGGGACTTAGCAATCAGCCCCAGCATTTT
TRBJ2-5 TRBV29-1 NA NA CSLLAHRGETQYF TGCAGCCTGCTGGCCCACCGAGGGGAGACCCAGTACTTC
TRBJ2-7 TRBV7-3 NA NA CASSEQGGYEQYF TGTGCCAGCAGCGAACAGGGCGGCTACGAGCAGTACTTC
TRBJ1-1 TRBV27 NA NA CASRTGGTEAFF TGTGCCAGCAGGACGGGGGGGACTGAAGCTTTCTTT
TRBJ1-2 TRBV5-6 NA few CASSSTKGDGDNYGYTF TGTGCCAGCAGCTCAACCAAAGGGGATGGAGATAACTATGGCTACACCTTC
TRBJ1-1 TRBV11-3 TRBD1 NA CASSEGQGKMRTEAFF TGTGCCAGCAGCGAAGGACAGGGCAAGATGCGAACTGAAGCTTTCTTT
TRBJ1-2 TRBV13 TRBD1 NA CASSSQGTGPSFYGYTF TGTGCCAGCAGCTCCCAGGGGACAGGACCTTCTTTCTATGGCTACACCTTC
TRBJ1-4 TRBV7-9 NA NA CASSFSPLEKLFF TGTGCCAGCAGCTTTTCCCCTCTCGAAAAACTGTTTTTT
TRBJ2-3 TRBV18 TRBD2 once CASSPGTSASTDTQYF TGTGCCAGCTCGCCTGGGACTAGCGCGAGCACAGATACGCAGTATTTT
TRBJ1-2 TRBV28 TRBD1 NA CASSSPGGGTGGDFGYGYTF TGTGCCAGCAGCTCCCCCGGCGGCGGGACAGGGGGCGACTTTGGCTATGGCTACACCTTC
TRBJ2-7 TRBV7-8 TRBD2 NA CASSVTSGSYEQYF TGTGCCAGCAGCGTCACTAGCGGATCCTACGAGCAGTACTTC
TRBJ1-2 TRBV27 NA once CASSSFFGWGSSDGYTF TGTGCCAGCAGTTCTTTCTTCGGTTGGGGCAGCTCGGATGGCTACACCTTC
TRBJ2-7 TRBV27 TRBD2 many CASSPRTSGPYEQYF TGTGCCAGCAGTCCGAGGACTAGCGGACCTTACGAGCAGTACTTC
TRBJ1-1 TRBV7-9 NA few CASSLISDEAFF TGTGCCAGCAGCTTAATTTCAGATGAAGCTTTCTTT
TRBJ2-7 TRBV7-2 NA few CASSSPYEQYF TGTGCCAGCAGCTCTCCCTACGAGCAGTACTTC
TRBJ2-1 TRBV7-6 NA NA CASSLLGVNEQFF TGTGCCAGCAGCTTACTAGGGGTCAATGAGCAGTTCTTC
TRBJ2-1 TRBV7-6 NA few CASSQGPSSYNEQFF TGTGCCAGCAGCCAGGGTCCCTCCTCCTACAATGAGCAGTTCTTC
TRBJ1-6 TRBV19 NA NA CASGGAVSPLHF TGTGCCAGCGGAGGGGCGGTCTCACCCCTCCACTTT
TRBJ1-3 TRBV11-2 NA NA CASSFAERAGNTIYF TGTGCCAGCAGCTTTGCTGAGAGGGCTGGAAACACCATATATTTT
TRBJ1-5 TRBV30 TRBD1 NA CAWGSGQDGQPQHF TGTGCCTGGGGATCGGGACAGGATGGCCAGCCCCAGCATTTT
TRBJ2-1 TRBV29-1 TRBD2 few CSARAGGPYNEQFF TGCAGCGCCAGAGCGGGAGGGCCCTACAATGAGCAGTTCTTC